This T cell receptor (beta chain) was profiled in a study of T cells in Graves' hyperthyroidism and ophthalmopathy. Germline V gene sequence: CDR1 SGHTA, CDR2 FQGNSA. The CDR3 has 15 residues. Trimming took 4 bases from V and 6 from J; bases not matched to a gene: 8. Amplification of TCR beta CDR3 regions was performed using RNA transcripts as template. Initially, a first-round RT-PCR of the TCR CDR3 employed the HTBI primer set. TCRdb processed the multiplex PCR reads anew with MiXCR; each CDR3 protein has one entry. The table records approximately 430,000 distinct CDR3 sequences, 15% to 19% of them present only once.

The origin of this receptor is a woman aged 18 to 35 with Graves' hyperthyroidism. Material for sequencing was blood. The gene calls are TRBV7-2 and TRBJ2-3; TRBD2 agrees at 9 bases. The chain's CDR3 is CASSSLSGGPDTQYF. The CDR3 nucleotides read TGTGCCAGCAGCTCCCTAAGCGGGGGGCCGGATACGCAGTATTTT.